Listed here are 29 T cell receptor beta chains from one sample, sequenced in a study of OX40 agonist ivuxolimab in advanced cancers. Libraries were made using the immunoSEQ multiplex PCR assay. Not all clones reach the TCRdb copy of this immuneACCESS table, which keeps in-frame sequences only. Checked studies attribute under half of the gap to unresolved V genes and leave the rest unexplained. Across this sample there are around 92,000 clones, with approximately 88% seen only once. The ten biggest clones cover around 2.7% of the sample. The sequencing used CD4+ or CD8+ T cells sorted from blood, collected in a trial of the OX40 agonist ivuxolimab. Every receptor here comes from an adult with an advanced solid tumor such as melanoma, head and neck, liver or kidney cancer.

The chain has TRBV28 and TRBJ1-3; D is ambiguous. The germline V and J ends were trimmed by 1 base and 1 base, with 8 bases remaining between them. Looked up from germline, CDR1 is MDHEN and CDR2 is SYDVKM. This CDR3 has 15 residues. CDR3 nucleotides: TGTGCCAGCAGTTTATTTTGGGGATCTGGAAACACCATATATTTT. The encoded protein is CASSLFWGSGNTIYF.

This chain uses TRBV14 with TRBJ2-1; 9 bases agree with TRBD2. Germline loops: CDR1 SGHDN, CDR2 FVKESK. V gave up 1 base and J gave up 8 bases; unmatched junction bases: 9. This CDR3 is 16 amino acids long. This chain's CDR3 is CASSQALAGVSDEQFF. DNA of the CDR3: TGTGCCAGCAGCCAAGCCTTAGCGGGGGTCTCGGATGAGCAGTTCTTC.

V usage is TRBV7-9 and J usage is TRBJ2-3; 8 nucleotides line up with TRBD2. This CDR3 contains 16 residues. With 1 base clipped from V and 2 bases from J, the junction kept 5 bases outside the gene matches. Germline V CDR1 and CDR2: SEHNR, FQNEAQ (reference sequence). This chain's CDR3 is CASSLDVGGATDTQYF. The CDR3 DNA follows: TGTGCCAGCAGCTTAGATGTCGGGGGGGCCACAGATACGCAGTATTTT.

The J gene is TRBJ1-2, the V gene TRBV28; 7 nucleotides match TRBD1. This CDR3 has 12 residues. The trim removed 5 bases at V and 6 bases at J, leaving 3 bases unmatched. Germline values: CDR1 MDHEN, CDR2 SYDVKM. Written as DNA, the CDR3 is TGTGCCAGCAGTAGGGGGCGAAATGGCTACACCTTC. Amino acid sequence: CASSRGRNGYTF.

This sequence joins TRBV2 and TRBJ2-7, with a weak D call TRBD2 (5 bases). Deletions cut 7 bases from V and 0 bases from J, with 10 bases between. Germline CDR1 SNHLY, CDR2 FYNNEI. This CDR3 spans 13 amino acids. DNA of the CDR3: TGTGCCAGCACGCCGGGATACTCCTACGAGCAGTACGTC. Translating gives CASTPGYSYEQYV.

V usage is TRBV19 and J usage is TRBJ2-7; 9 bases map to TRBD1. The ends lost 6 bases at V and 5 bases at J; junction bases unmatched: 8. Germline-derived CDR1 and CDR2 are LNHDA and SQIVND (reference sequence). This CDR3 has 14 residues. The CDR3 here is CASSLTGGYDEQYV. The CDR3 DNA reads TGTGCCAGTAGCTTGACAGGGGGGTATGACGAGCAGTACGTC.

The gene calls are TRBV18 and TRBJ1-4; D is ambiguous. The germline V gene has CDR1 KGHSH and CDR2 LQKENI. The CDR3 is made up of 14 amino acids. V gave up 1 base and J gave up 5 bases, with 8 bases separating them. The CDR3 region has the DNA TGTGCCAGCTCACCACAAGGCAGGAATGAAAAACTGTTTTTT. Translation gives CASSPQGRNEKLFF.

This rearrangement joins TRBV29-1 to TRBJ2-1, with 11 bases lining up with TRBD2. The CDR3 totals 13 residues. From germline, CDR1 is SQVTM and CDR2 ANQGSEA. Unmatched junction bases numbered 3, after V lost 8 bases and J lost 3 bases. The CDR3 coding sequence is TGCAGCCTAGCGGGGGGTCACTACAATGAGCAGTTCTTC. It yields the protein CSLAGGHYNEQFF.

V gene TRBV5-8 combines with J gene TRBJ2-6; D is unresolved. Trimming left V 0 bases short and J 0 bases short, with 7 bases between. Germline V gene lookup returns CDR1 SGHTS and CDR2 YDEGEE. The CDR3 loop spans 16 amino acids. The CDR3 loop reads CASSLDSTSGANVLTF. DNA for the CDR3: TGTGCCAGCAGCTTGGACAGTACCTCTGGGGCCAACGTCCTGACTTTC.

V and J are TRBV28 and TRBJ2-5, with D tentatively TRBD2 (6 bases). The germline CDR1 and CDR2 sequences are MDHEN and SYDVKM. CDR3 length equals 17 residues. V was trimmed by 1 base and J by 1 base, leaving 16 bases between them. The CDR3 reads CASSLLPRGSPQETQYF. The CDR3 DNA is TGTGCCAGCAGTTTATTACCCCGGGGGTCGCCCCAAGAGACCCAGTACTTC. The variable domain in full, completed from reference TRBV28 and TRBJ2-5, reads DVKVTQSSRYLVKRTGEKVFLECVQDMDHENMFWYRQDPGLGLRLIYFSYDVKMKEKGDIPEGYSVSREKKERFSLILESASTNQTSMYLCASSLLPRGSPQETQYFGPGTRLLVL.

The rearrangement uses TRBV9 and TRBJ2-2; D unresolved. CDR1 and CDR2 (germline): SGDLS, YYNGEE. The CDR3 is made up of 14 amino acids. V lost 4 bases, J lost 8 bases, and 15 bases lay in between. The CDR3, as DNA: TGTGCCAGCAGCTTATCCTCTAGTGGTGGGGAGCTGTTTTTT. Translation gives CASSLSSSGGELFF.

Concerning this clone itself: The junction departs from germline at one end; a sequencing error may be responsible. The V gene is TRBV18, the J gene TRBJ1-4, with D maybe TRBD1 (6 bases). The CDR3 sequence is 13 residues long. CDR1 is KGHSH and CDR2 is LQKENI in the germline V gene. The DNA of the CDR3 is TGTGCCAGCTCAAATAGATCGGACAGCCTGAGGGTTTTT. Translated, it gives CASSNRSDSLRVF.

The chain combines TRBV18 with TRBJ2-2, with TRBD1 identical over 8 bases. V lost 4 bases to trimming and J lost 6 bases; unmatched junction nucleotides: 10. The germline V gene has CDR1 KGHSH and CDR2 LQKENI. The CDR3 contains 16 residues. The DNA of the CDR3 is TGTGCCAGCTCACACTCCGGGACAGGTAACGCCGGGGAGCTGTTTTTT. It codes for CASSHSGTGNAGELFF.

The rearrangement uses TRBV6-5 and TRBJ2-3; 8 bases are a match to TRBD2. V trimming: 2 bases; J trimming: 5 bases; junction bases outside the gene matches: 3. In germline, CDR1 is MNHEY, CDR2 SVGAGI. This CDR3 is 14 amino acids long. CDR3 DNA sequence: TGTGCCAGCAGTTACGGACTAGCCAAAGATACGCAGTATTTT. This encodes CASSYGLAKDTQYF.

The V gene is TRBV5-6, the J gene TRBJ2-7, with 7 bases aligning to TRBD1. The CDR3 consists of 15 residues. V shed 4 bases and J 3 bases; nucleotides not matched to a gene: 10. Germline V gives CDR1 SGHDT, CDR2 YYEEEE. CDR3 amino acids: CASSILDREDYEQYF. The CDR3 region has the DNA TGTGCCAGCAGCATTTTAGACAGGGAAGACTACGAGCAGTACTTC. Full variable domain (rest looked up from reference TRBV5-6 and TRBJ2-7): DAGVTQSPTHLIKTRGQQVTLRCSPKSGHDTVSWYQQALGQGPQFIFQYYEEEERQRGNFPDRFSGHQFPNYSSELNVNALLLGDSALYLCASSILDREDYEQYFGPGTRLTVT.

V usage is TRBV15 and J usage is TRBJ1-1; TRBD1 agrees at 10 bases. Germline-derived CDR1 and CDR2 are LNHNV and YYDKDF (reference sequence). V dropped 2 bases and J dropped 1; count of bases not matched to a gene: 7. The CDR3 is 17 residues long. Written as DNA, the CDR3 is TGTGCCACCAGCAGACCCTGGACAGGGGGGAGGAACACTGAAGCTTTCTTT. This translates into CATSRPWTGGRNTEAFF.

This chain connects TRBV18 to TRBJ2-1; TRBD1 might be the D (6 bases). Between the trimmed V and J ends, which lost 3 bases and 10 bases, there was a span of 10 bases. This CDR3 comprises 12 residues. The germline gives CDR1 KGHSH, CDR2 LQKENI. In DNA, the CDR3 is TGTGCCAGCTCACCGGACAGTGAAGAGCAGTTCTTC. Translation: CASSPDSEEQFF.

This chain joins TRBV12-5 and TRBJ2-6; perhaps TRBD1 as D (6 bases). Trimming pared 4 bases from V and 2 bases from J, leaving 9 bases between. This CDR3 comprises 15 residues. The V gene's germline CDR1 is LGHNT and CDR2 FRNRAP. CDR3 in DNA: TGTGCTAGTGGTTCCGAGGGGGCTGGGGCCAACGTCCTGACTTTC. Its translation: CASGSEGAGANVLTF.

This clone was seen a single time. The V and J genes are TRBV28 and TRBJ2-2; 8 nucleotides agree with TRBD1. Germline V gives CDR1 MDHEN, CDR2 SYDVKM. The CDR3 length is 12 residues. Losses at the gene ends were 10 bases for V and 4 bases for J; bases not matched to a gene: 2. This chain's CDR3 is CAITGGTGELFF. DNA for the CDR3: TGTGCCATCACAGGGGGCACCGGGGAGCTGTTTTTT. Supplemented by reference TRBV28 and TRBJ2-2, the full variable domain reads DVKVTQSSRYLVKRTGEKVFLECVQDMDHENMFWYRQDPGLGLRLIYFSYDVKMKEKGDIPEGYSVSREKKERFSLILESASTNQTSMYLCAITGGTGELFFGEGSRLTVL.

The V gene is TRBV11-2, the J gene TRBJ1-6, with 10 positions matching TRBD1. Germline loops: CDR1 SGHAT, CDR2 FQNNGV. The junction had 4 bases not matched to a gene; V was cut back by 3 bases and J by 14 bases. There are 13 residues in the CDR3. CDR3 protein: CASSLGTGVALHF. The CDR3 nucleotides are TGTGCCAGCAGCTTGGGGACAGGGGTGGCCCTCCACTTT. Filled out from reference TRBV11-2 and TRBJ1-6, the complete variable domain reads EAGVAQSPRYKIIEKRQSVAFWCNPISGHATLYWYQQILGQGPKLLIQFQNNGVVDDSQLPKDRFSAERLKGVDSTLKIQPAKLEDSAVYLCASSLGTGVALHFGNGTRLTVT.

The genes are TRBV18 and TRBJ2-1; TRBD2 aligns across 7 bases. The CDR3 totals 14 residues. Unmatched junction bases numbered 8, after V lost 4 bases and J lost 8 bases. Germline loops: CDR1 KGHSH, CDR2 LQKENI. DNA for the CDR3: TGTGCCAGCTCACTCTCGCGGGGGTCTGATGAGCAGTTCTTC. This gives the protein CASSLSRGSDEQFF.

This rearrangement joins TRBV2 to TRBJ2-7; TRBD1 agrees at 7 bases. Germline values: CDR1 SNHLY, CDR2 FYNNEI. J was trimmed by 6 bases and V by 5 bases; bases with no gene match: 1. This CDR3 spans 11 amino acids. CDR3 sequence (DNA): TGTGCCAGCAGTTGGGACAGCGAGCAGTACTTC. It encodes CASSWDSEQYF.

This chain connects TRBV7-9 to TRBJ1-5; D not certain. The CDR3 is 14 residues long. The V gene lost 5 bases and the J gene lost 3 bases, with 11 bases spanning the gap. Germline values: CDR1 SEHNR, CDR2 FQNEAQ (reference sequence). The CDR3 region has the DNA TGTGCCAGCAGCCCACAGACGGCCAATCAGCCCCAGCATTTT. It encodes CASSPQTANQPQHF.

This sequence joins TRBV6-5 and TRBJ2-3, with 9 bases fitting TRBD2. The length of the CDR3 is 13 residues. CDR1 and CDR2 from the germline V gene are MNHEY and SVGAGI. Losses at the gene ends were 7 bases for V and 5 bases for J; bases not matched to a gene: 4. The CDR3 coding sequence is TGTGCCAGCACGCGGGGGGGGGAAGATACGCAGTATTTT. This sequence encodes CASTRGGEDTQYF.

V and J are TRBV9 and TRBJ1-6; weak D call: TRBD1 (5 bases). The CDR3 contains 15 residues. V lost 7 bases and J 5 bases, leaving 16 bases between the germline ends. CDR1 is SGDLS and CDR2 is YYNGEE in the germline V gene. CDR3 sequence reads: CASAGEGLHNSPLHF. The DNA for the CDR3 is TGTGCCAGCGCCGGGGAGGGACTGCATAATTCACCCCTCCACTTT.

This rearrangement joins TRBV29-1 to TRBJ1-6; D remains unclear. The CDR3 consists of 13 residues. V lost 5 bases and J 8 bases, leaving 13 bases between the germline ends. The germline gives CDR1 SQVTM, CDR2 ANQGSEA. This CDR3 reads CSVQSHGDSPLHF. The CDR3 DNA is TGCAGCGTTCAGAGCCACGGCGATTCACCCCTCCACTTT.

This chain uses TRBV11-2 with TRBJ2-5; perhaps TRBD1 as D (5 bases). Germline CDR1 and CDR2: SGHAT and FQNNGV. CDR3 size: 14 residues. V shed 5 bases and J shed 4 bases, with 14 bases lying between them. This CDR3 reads CASSTSRERETQYF. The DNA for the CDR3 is TGTGCCAGCAGCACCTCCAGGGAAAGAGAGACCCAGTACTTC.

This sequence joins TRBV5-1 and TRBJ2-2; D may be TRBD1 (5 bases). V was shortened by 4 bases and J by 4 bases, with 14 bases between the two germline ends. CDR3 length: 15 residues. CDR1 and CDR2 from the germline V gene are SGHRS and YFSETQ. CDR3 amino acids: CASSPSGISTGELFF. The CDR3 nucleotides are TGCGCCAGCAGCCCCTCAGGGATAAGCACCGGGGAGCTGTTTTTT.

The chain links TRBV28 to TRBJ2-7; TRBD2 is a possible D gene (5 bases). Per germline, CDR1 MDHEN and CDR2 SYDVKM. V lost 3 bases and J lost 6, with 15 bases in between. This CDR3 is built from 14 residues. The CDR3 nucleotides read TGTGCCAGCAGTTTCGGCCGGGATTGGGGCGAGCAGTACGTC. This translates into CASSFGRDWGEQYV.